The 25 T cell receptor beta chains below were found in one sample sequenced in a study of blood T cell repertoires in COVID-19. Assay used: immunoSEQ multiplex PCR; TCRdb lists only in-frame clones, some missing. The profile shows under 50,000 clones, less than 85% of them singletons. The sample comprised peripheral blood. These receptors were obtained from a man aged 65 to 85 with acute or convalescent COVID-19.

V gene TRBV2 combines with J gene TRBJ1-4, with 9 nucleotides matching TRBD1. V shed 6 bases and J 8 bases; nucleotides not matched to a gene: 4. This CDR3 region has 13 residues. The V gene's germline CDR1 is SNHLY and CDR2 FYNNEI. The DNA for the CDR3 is TGTGCCAGCAGGACAGGGGGTGGGGAAAAACTGTTTTTT. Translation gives CASRTGGGEKLFF.

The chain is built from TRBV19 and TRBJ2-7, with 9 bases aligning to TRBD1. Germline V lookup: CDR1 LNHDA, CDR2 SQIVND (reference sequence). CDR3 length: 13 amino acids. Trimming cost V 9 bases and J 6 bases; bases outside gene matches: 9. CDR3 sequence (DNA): TGTGCCAGCTCCCGGACAGGGGAATCCGAGCAGTACTTC. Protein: CASSRTGESEQYF.

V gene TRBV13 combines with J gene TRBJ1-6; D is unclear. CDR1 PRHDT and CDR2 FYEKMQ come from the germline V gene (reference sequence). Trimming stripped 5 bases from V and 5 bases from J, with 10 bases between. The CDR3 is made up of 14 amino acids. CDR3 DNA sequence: TGTGCCAGCAGCCTGACGGGGAATAATTCACCCCTCCACTTT. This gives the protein CASSLTGNNSPLHF.

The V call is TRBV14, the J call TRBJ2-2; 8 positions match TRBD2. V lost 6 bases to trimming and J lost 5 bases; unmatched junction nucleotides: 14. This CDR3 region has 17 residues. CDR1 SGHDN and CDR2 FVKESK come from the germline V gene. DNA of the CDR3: TGTGCCAGCAGTCACAAAGATGGAAGCGGGAGAACCGGGGAGCTGTTTTTT. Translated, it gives CASSHKDGSGRTGELFF.

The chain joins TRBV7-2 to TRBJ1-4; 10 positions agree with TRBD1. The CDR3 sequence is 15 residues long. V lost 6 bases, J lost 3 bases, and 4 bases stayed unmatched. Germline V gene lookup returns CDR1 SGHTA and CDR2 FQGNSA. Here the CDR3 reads CASRRDRGANEKLFF. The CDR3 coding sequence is TGTGCCAGCAGGCGGGACAGGGGAGCTAATGAAAAACTGTTTTTT.

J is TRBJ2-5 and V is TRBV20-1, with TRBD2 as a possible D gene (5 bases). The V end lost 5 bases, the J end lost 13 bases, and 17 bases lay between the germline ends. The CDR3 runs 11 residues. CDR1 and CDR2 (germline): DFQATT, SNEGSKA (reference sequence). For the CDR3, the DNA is TGCAGTGCTGGAGGCGGGCAAAAATTGTACTTC. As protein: CSAGGGQKLYF.

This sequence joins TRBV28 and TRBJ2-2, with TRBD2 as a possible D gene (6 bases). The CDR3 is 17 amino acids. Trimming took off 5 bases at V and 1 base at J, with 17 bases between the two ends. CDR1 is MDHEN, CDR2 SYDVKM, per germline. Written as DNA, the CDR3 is TGTGCCAGCAGTACTACTAGCTATAACAGGAACACCGGGGAGCTGTTTTTT. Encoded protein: CASSTTSYNRNTGELFF.

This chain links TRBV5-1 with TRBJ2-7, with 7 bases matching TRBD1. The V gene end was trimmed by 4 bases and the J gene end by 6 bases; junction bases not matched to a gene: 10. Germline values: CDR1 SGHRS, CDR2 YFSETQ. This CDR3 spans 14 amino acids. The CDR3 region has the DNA TGCGCCAGCAGCGCCCGGGACAGCGGTGGCGAGCAGTACTTC. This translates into CASSARDSGGEQYF.

The CDR3 DNA is TGTGCCAGCAGTGACCAGGGGTACACTGAAGCTTTCTTT. This sequence encodes CASSDQGYTEAFF. The chain recombines TRBV2 with TRBJ1-1; D is possibly TRBD1 (6 bases). The CDR3 is made up of 13 amino acids. Germline V gene lookup returns CDR1 SNHLY and CDR2 FYNNEI. The V end lost 3 bases, the J end lost 3 bases, and 8 bases lay between the germline ends.

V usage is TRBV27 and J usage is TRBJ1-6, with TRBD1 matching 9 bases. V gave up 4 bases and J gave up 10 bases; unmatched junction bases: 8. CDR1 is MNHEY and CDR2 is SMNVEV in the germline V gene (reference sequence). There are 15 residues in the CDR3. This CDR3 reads CASSSRTGAGSPLHF. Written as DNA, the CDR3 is TGTGCCAGCAGTTCGCGGACAGGGGCAGGGTCACCCCTCCACTTT.

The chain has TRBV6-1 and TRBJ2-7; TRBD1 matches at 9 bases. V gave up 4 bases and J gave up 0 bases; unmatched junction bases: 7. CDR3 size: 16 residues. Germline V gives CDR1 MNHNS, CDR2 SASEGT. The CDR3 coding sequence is TGTGCCAGCAGTGGAGGCCGGGACAGGGTCTCCTACGAGCAGTACTTC. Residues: CASSGGRDRVSYEQYF.

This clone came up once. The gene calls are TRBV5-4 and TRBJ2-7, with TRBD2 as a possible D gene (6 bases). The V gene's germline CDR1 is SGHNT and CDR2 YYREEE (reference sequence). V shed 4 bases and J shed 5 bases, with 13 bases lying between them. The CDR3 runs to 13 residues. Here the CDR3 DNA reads TGTGCCAGCAGCCGGGCCTCGGGGGACGAGCAGTACTTC. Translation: CASSRASGDEQYF.

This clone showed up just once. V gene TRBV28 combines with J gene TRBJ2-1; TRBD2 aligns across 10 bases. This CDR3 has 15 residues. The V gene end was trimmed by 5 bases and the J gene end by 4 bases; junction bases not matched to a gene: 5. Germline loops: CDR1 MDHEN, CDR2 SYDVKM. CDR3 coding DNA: TGTGCCAGCAGTATTCTAGCGGGAGTATACAATGAGCAGTTCTTC. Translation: CASSILAGVYNEQFF. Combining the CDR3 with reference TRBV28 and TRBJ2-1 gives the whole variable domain DVKVTQSSRYLVKRTGEKVFLECVQDMDHENMFWYRQDPGLGLRLIYFSYDVKMKEKGDIPEGYSVSREKKERFSLILESASTNQTSMYLCASSILAGVYNEQFFGPGTRLTVL.

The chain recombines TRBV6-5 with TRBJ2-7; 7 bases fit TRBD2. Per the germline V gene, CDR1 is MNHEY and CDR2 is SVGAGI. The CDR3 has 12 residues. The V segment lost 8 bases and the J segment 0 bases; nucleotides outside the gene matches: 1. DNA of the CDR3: TGTGCCAGCGGACTAGGCTCCTACGAGCAGTACTTC. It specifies CASGLGSYEQYF.

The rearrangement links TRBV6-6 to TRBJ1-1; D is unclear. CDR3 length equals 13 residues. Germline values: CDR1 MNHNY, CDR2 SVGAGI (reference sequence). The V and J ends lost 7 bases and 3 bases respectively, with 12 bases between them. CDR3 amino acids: CASKYGRDTEAFF. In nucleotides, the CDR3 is TGTGCCAGCAAATACGGGAGGGACACTGAAGCTTTCTTT.

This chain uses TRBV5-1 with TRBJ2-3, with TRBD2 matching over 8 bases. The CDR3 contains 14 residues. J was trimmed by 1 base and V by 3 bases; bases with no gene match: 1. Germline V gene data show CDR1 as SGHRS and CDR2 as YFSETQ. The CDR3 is CASSSTSGTDTQYF. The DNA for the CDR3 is TGCGCCAGCAGCTCGACTAGCGGCACAGATACGCAGTATTTT.

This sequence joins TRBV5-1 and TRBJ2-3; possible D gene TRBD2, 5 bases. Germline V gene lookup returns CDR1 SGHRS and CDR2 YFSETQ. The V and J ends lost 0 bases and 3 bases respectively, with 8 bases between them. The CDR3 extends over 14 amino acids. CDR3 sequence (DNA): TGCGCCAGCAGCTTGGCAGCGGTGACAGATACGCAGTATTTT. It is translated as CASSLAAVTDTQYF.

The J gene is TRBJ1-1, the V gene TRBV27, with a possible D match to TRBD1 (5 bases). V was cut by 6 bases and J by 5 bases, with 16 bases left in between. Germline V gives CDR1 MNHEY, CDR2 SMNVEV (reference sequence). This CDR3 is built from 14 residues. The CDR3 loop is CASSAAGGPTEAFF. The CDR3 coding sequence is TGTGCCAGCAGCGCGGCCGGGGGACCGACTGAAGCTTTCTTT.

The CDR3 region has the DNA TGCGCCAGCAGCTTGGCGGGGGATACCTACGAGCAGTACTTC. Its protein product is CASSLAGDTYEQYF. The rearrangement links TRBV5-1 to TRBJ2-7; D may be TRBD2 (6 bases). Germline V gene data show CDR1 as SGHRS and CDR2 as YFSETQ. The CDR3 runs to 14 residues. Trimming took off 0 bases at V and 2 bases at J, with 9 bases between the two ends.

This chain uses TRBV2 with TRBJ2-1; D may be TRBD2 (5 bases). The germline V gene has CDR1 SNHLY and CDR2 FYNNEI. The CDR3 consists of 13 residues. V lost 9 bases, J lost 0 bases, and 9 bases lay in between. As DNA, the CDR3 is TGTGCCAGATCTAGCAGCTCCTACAATGAGCAGTTCTTC. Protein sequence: CARSSSSYNEQFF.

CDR3 DNA: TGTGCCAGCAGCACTAGATGGGGGCTAGCTCCTGGCTACACCTTC. Its protein product is CASSTRWGLAPGYTF. The V and J genes are TRBV11-2 and TRBJ1-2, with a weak D call TRBD1 (6 bases). The V end lost 5 bases, the J end lost 7 bases, and 20 bases lay between the germline ends. Germline lookup yields CDR1 SGHAT and CDR2 FQNNGV. The CDR3 is 15 amino acids.

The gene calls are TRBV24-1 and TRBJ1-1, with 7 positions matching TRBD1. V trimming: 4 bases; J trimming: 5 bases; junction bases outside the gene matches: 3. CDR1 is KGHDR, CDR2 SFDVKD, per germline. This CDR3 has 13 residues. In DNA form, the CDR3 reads TGTGCCACCAGTGAGGCAGGGGGGACTGAAGCTTTCTTT. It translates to CATSEAGGTEAFF.

The CDR3 spells CASSLQTSGRREQYF. The CDR3 DNA sequence: TGTGCCAGCAGCCTACAGACTAGCGGGAGAAGAGAGCAGTACTTC. This chain connects TRBV6-5 to TRBJ2-7; 12 bases line up with TRBD2. The germline CDR1 and CDR2 sequences are MNHEY and SVGAGI. This CDR3 region has 15 residues. The trim removed 6 bases at V and 7 bases at J, leaving 10 bases unmatched.

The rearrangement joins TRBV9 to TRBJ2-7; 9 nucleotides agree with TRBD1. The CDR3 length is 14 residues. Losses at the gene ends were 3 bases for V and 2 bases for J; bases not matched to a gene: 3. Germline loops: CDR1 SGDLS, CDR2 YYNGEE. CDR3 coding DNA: TGTGCCAGCAGCGGGACAGGGGAACCCTACGAGCAGTACTTC. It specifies CASSGTGEPYEQYF.

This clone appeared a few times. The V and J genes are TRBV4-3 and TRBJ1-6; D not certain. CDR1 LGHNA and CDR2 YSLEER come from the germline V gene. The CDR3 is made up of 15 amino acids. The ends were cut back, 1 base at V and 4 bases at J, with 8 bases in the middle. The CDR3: CASSQGQPYNSPLHF. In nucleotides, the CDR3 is TGCGCCAGCAGCCAAGGACAACCATATAATTCACCCCTCCACTTT.